This is a list of T cell receptor beta chains from one sample in a study of T cell responses to AZD1222 COVID-19 vaccine. Some clones are missing from TCRdb's copy, which holds only in-frame ones; the method was immunoSEQ multiplex PCR. The sample includes roughly 97,000 clones, about nine tenths seen only once; the top ten take approximately 19%. The sample was peripheral blood, taken on day 0 of AZD1222 vaccination. Receptor source: an adult in good health. Each CDR3 is given with its conserved first and last residue. Fields, in order: clone size, D gene, J gene, V gene, CDR3 protein, CDR3 DNA. D genes are given only for firm matches. Rows give clone size only sometimes, using once, few, many, or a class for an expanded clone.

abundance: -
d_gene: -
j_gene: TRBJ1-2
v_gene: TRBV27
CDR3aa: CASSFRAQGGYTF
CDR3nt: TGTGCCAGCAGTTTTCGGGCTCAGGGGGGCTACACCTTC

abundance: -
d_gene: -
j_gene: TRBJ2-7
v_gene: TRBV3-1/TRBV3-2
CDR3aa: CASSQDLYEQYF
CDR3nt: TGTGCCAGCAGCCAGGACCTCTACGAGCAGTACTTC

abundance: -
d_gene: TRBD1
j_gene: TRBJ1-2
v_gene: TRBV19
CDR3aa: CASSMATGGGYGYTF
CDR3nt: TGTGCCAGTAGTATGGCCACAGGGGGCGGATATGGCTACACCTTC

abundance: -
d_gene: -
j_gene: TRBJ2-7
v_gene: TRBV3-1/TRBV3-2
CDR3aa: CASSQDKRNDEQYF
CDR3nt: TGTGCCAGCAGCCAAGATAAGAGAAACGACGAGCAGTACTTC

abundance: -
d_gene: TRBD1
j_gene: TRBJ1-2
v_gene: TRBV15
CDR3aa: CATSRGGRGPYGYTF
CDR3nt: TGTGCCACCAGCAGAGGCGGCAGGGGGCCTTATGGCTACACCTTC

abundance: -
d_gene: TRBD2
j_gene: TRBJ2-1
v_gene: TRBV4-2
CDR3aa: CASSQDLASGGPEQFF
CDR3nt: TGTGCCAGCAGCCAAGATCTGGCTAGCGGGGGGCCTGAGCAGTTCTTC

abundance: -
d_gene: -
j_gene: TRBJ2-5
v_gene: TRBV9
CDR3aa: CASSPTPGTSQETQYF
CDR3nt: TGTGCCAGCAGCCCAACTCCCGGGACAAGCCAAGAGACCCAGTACTTC

abundance: -
d_gene: -
j_gene: TRBJ2-4
v_gene: TRBV6-5
CDR3aa: CASSYAQGIAKNIQYF
CDR3nt: TGTGCCAGCAGTTACGCCCAGGGGATAGCCAAAAACATTCAGTACTTC

abundance: -
d_gene: -
j_gene: TRBJ1-1
v_gene: TRBV6-5
CDR3aa: CASSQLRNTEAFF
CDR3nt: TGTGCCAGCAGTCAACTTCGGAACACTGAAGCTTTCTTT

abundance: -
d_gene: TRBD2
j_gene: TRBJ2-7
v_gene: TRBV10-2
CDR3aa: CARGGGGGSYEQYF
CDR3nt: TGCGCCCGCGGCGGGGGGGGAGGATCCTACGAGCAGTACTTC

abundance: -
d_gene: TRBD1
j_gene: TRBJ1-4
v_gene: TRBV10-3
CDR3aa: CAIRETGGNEKLFF
CDR3nt: TGTGCCATCAGGGAGACAGGGGGCAATGAAAAACTGTTTTTT

abundance: -
d_gene: -
j_gene: TRBJ2-7
v_gene: TRBV9
CDR3aa: CASSVEGYKDEQYF
CDR3nt: TGTGCCAGCAGCGTCGAGGGGTACAAGGACGAGCAGTACTTC

abundance: -
d_gene: TRBD1
j_gene: TRBJ1-2
v_gene: TRBV6-1
CDR3aa: CASSAGTGKGSNYGYTF
CDR3nt: TGTGCCAGCAGTGCAGGGACAGGGAAGGGATCTAACTATGGCTACACCTTC

abundance: -
d_gene: TRBD2
j_gene: TRBJ2-4
v_gene: TRBV5-4
CDR3aa: CASSLGLAGNIQYF
CDR3nt: TGTGCCAGCAGCCTAGGACTAGCGGGGAACATTCAGTACTTC

abundance: -
d_gene: -
j_gene: TRBJ1-2
v_gene: TRBV7-9
CDR3aa: CASSLDERGWGSDGYTF
CDR3nt: TGTGCCAGCAGCTTAGACGAGAGGGGGTGGGGTTCTGATGGCTACACCTTC

abundance: -
d_gene: -
j_gene: TRBJ2-5
v_gene: TRBV12-5
CDR3aa: CASLTEGETQYF
CDR3nt: TGTGCTAGTCTCACCGAGGGAGAGACCCAGTACTTC

abundance: -
d_gene: -
j_gene: TRBJ1-1
v_gene: TRBV25-1
CDR3aa: CASESPDRNTEAFF
CDR3nt: TGTGCCAGCGAGAGCCCGGACAGGAACACTGAAGCTTTCTTT

abundance: -
d_gene: -
j_gene: TRBJ1-4
v_gene: TRBV25-1
CDR3aa: CASSESMGLREKLFF
CDR3nt: TGTGCCAGCAGTGAATCTATGGGTTTACGTGAAAAACTGTTTTTT

abundance: -
d_gene: TRBD2
j_gene: TRBJ2-5
v_gene: TRBV27
CDR3aa: CASSPWWLLQRGAQETQYF
CDR3nt: TGTGCCAGCAGCCCATGGTGGCTGCTCCAGCGGGGGGCTCAAGAGACCCAGTACTTC

abundance: -
d_gene: TRBD1
j_gene: TRBJ2-5
v_gene: TRBV6-5
CDR3aa: CASSRSPGQEYF
CDR3nt: TGTGCCAGCAGTCGCTCCCCGGGACAGGAGTACTTC

abundance: -
d_gene: TRBD2
j_gene: TRBJ2-1
v_gene: TRBV10-2
CDR3aa: CASSRTSGGDATNEQFF
CDR3nt: TGCGCCAGCAGTCGGACTAGTGGGGGGGACGCCACCAATGAGCAGTTCTTC

abundance: once
d_gene: -
j_gene: TRBJ1-2
v_gene: TRBV2
CDR3aa: CASIGTTIYGYTF
CDR3nt: TGTGCCAGCATTGGGACAACAATCTATGGCTACACCTTC

abundance: -
d_gene: -
j_gene: TRBJ2-7
v_gene: TRBV27
CDR3aa: CASSSTGFHEQYF
CDR3nt: TGTGCCAGCAGTTCAACAGGGTTCCACGAGCAGTACTTC

abundance: -
d_gene: -
j_gene: TRBJ2-3
v_gene: TRBV20-1
CDR3aa: CSARGIDTQYF
CDR3nt: TGCAGTGCTAGGGGGATAGATACGCAGTATTTT

abundance: few
d_gene: TRBD2
j_gene: TRBJ2-5
v_gene: TRBV30
CDR3aa: CACTPMGREETQYF
CDR3nt: TGTGCCTGTACCCCCATGGGGAGGGAGGAGACCCAGTACTTC

abundance: once
d_gene: -
j_gene: TRBJ1-1
v_gene: TRBV5-1
CDR3aa: CASNEENTEAFF
CDR3nt: TGCGCCAGCAATGAAGAGAACACTGAAGCTTTCTTT

abundance: -
d_gene: -
j_gene: TRBJ1-2
v_gene: TRBV4-1
CDR3aa: CASSRAPEAVEYYGYTF
CDR3nt: TGCGCCAGCAGCCGGGCACCGGAGGCAGTAGAATACTATGGCTACACCTTC

abundance: -
d_gene: -
j_gene: TRBJ1-2
v_gene: TRBV23-1
CDR3aa: CASSLQGQGIYGYTF
CDR3nt: TGCGCCAGCAGTCTGCAAGGGCAGGGGATCTATGGCTACACCTTC

abundance: -
d_gene: -
j_gene: TRBJ1-2
v_gene: TRBV6-5
CDR3aa: CASIGGTDYGYTF
CDR3nt: TGTGCCAGCATCGGTGGGACGGACTATGGCTACACCTTC

abundance: -
d_gene: -
j_gene: TRBJ2-7
v_gene: TRBV5-4
CDR3aa: CASSLAGRRYEQYF
CDR3nt: TGTGCCAGCAGCTTGGCCGGACGGCGCTACGAGCAGTACTTC

abundance: -
d_gene: -
j_gene: TRBJ1-2
v_gene: TRBV20-1
CDR3aa: CSARDSYGYTF
CDR3nt: TGCAGTGCTAGAGACAGCTATGGCTACACCTTC

abundance: -
d_gene: -
j_gene: TRBJ2-6
v_gene: TRBV14
CDR3aa: CASSQDGQLVGANVLTF
CDR3nt: TGTGCCAGCAGCCAAGACGGGCAGCTAGTTGGAGCCAACGTCCTGACTTTC

abundance: once
d_gene: -
j_gene: TRBJ1-4
v_gene: TRBV2
CDR3aa: CASKDLGQQGSFF
CDR3nt: TGTGCCAGCAAGGATCTCGGACAACAGGGATCTTTTTTT

abundance: once
d_gene: -
j_gene: TRBJ1-4
v_gene: TRBV2
CDR3aa: CASSEGDGNEKLFF
CDR3nt: TGTGCCAGCAGTGAGGGAGATGGGAATGAAAAACTGTTTTTT

abundance: -
d_gene: TRBD2
j_gene: TRBJ2-5
v_gene: TRBV2
CDR3aa: CASSDERGGRETQYF
CDR3nt: TGTGCCAGCAGTGATGAGCGGGGGGGCCGGGAGACCCAGTACTTC

abundance: once
d_gene: TRBD1
j_gene: TRBJ1-3
v_gene: TRBV4-1
CDR3aa: CASSQPGQGAGNTIYF
CDR3nt: TGCGCCAGCAGCCAGCCCGGACAGGGGGCCGGAAACACCATATATTTT

abundance: -
d_gene: -
j_gene: TRBJ1-4
v_gene: TRBV9
CDR3aa: CASSKAGAGSNEKLFF
CDR3nt: TGTGCCAGCAGTAAAGCAGGGGCCGGGAGTAATGAAAAACTGTTTTTT

abundance: -
d_gene: TRBD2
j_gene: TRBJ2-3
v_gene: TRBV6-5
CDR3aa: CATQRGRTDTQYF
CDR3nt: TGTGCCACCCAGCGGGGACGCACAGATACGCAGTATTTT

abundance: -
d_gene: -
j_gene: TRBJ2-7
v_gene: TRBV2
CDR3aa: CASRQDSYEQYF
CDR3nt: TGTGCCAGCCGCCAGGACTCCTACGAGCAGTACTTC

abundance: -
d_gene: -
j_gene: TRBJ1-1
v_gene: TRBV3-1/TRBV3-2
CDR3aa: CASSPLGREAFF
CDR3nt: TGTGCCAGCAGCCCCTTGGGTCGTGAAGCTTTCTTT

abundance: -
d_gene: -
j_gene: TRBJ1-5
v_gene: TRBV5-4
CDR3aa: CASSFGGGSNQPQHF
CDR3nt: TGTGCCAGCAGCTTCGGAGGGGGTAGCAATCAGCCCCAGCATTTT

abundance: -
d_gene: -
j_gene: TRBJ2-1
v_gene: TRBV1
CDR3aa: CTSSQLSGGHYNEQFF
CDR3nt: TGCACCAGCAGCCAACTTTCGGGGGGACACTACAATGAGCAGTTCTTC

abundance: -
d_gene: -
j_gene: TRBJ2-4
v_gene: TRBV5-6
CDR3aa: CASSLDRYLAKNIQYF
CDR3nt: TGTGCCAGCAGCTTGGATCGATATTTAGCCAAAAACATTCAGTACTTC

abundance: -
d_gene: -
j_gene: TRBJ2-6
v_gene: TRBV5-1
CDR3aa: CASSFDLTSGANVLTF
CDR3nt: TGCGCCAGCAGCTTTGATCTTACCTCTGGGGCCAACGTCCTGACTTTC

abundance: -
d_gene: TRBD2
j_gene: TRBJ2-5
v_gene: TRBV6-5
CDR3aa: CASSFRTSPPQETQYF
CDR3nt: TGTGCCAGCAGTTTCCGGACTAGCCCACCCCAAGAGACCCAGTACTTC

abundance: -
d_gene: -
j_gene: TRBJ1-1
v_gene: TRBV10-3
CDR3aa: CAISVEGKRTEAFF
CDR3nt: TGTGCCATCAGTGTTGAGGGAAAAAGGACTGAAGCTTTCTTT

abundance: -
d_gene: TRBD1
j_gene: TRBJ1-1
v_gene: TRBV24-1
CDR3aa: CATSDPGQGLYF
CDR3nt: TGTGCCACCAGTGACCCGGGACAGGGATTGTATTTT

abundance: -
d_gene: TRBD2
j_gene: TRBJ2-1
v_gene: TRBV5-4
CDR3aa: CASSGLAGQSSYNEQFF
CDR3nt: TGTGCCAGCAGTGGACTAGCGGGGCAGAGCTCCTACAATGAGCAGTTCTTC

abundance: once
d_gene: -
j_gene: TRBJ2-4
v_gene: TRBV9
CDR3aa: CASSLEGDERNIQYF
CDR3nt: TGTGCCAGCAGCCTAGAGGGGGACGAGAGAAACATTCAGTACTTC

abundance: -
d_gene: TRBD1
j_gene: TRBJ2-1
v_gene: TRBV27
CDR3aa: CASSLGTGYNEQFF
CDR3nt: TGTGCCAGCAGTTTGGGGACAGGGTACAATGAGCAGTTCTTC

abundance: -
d_gene: -
j_gene: TRBJ2-2
v_gene: TRBV3-1/TRBV3-2
CDR3aa: CASSQDTVGGPNTGELFF
CDR3nt: TGTGCCAGCAGCCAAGATACAGTGGGGGGGCCAAACACCGGGGAGCTGTTTTTT

abundance: -
d_gene: -
j_gene: TRBJ1-1
v_gene: TRBV12-3/TRBV12-4
CDR3aa: CASSFLGWAFF
CDR3nt: TGTGCCAGCAGTTTCTTAGGGTGGGCTTTCTTT

abundance: -
d_gene: -
j_gene: TRBJ2-1
v_gene: TRBV20-1
CDR3aa: CSARGDNEQFF
CDR3nt: TGCAGTGCCAGGGGCGACAATGAGCAGTTCTTC

abundance: -
d_gene: -
j_gene: TRBJ2-3
v_gene: TRBV5-1
CDR3aa: CASSLGRDARF
CDR3nt: TGCGCCAGCAGCTTGGGCAGGGATGCACGTTTT

abundance: -
d_gene: TRBD1
j_gene: TRBJ1-2
v_gene: TRBV18
CDR3aa: CASSPGQAPYGYTF
CDR3nt: TGTGCCAGCTCACCAGGACAGGCCCCCTATGGCTACACCTTC

abundance: -
d_gene: -
j_gene: TRBJ1-1
v_gene: TRBV11-1
CDR3aa: CASSLGGSVIEAFF
CDR3nt: TGTGCCAGCAGCTTAGGCGGCTCGGTGATTGAAGCTTTCTTT

abundance: once
d_gene: TRBD1
j_gene: TRBJ2-5
v_gene: TRBV19
CDR3aa: CASSVQGAPRETQYF
CDR3nt: TGTGCCAGTAGTGTTCAGGGGGCGCCACGCGAGACCCAGTACTTC

abundance: -
d_gene: -
j_gene: TRBJ2-5
v_gene: TRBV21-1
CDR3aa: CASSNLETQYF
CDR3nt: TGTGCCAGCAGCAACTTGGAGACCCAGTACTTC

abundance: -
d_gene: -
j_gene: TRBJ1-5
v_gene: TRBV24-1
CDR3aa: CATSDARSNQPQHF
CDR3nt: TGTGCCACCAGTGACGCAAGGTCCAATCAGCCCCAGCATTTT